The sequence of this T cell receptor beta chain was determined in a study of PD-1 blockade in classical Hodgkin lymphoma. Looking at the study overall: With a 2-week interval, patients received intravenous nivolumab at 3 mg/kg.

The CDR3 loop spans 15 amino acids. CDR1 and CDR2 (germline): PRHDT, FYEKMQ (reference sequence). V was clipped by 1 base and J by 7 bases; unmatched bases: 7. Repertoires were generated with immunoSEQ multiplex PCR, while TCRdb's copy carries only in-frame clones and drops some. The data hold fewer than 65,000 clones, with more than 80% observed a single time. Each patient's relapse followed autologous stem cell transplantation, and brentuximab vedotin exposure varied. Study results and limitations: With CD4+ cells, TCR diversity rose significantly by C4D1, but not with CD8+ cells.

A remark on this clone: Its antigen remains unidentified.

This receptor was taken from a human donor with classical Hodgkin lymphoma. The chain joins TRBV13 to TRBJ2-7; 10 positions agree with TRBD1. The sequenced sample was peripheral blood mononuclear cells (PBMCs), obtained at baseline. The CDR3, as DNA: TGTGCCAGCAGCTTAGAGGACAGGGGGAAGGGTGAGCAGTACTTC. It codes for CASSLEDRGKGEQYF.